This passage covers 30 T cell receptor beta chains from one sample sequenced in a study of OX40 agonist ivuxolimab in advanced cancers. The data were produced by immunoSEQ multiplex PCR, yet TCRdb's version contains in-frame clones alone and is incomplete. The sample yields 75,000 to 95,000 clones, approximately 87% seen once. The source was CD4+ or CD8+ T cells sorted from blood, collected in a trial of the OX40 agonist ivuxolimab. These receptors all come from an adult with an advanced solid tumor such as melanoma, head and neck, liver or kidney cancer.

This clone has more than one count but fewer than ten. The V call is TRBV19, the J call TRBJ1-1, with TRBD1 matching 8 bases. The CDR3 sequence is 12 residues long. Germline CDR1 and CDR2: LNHDA and SQIVND (reference sequence). With 8 bases clipped from V and 4 bases from J, the junction kept 3 bases outside the gene matches. The DNA of the CDR3 is TGTGCCAGTGGACAGGGAGGCACTGAAGCTTTCTTT. Translation gives CASGQGGTEAFF.

The rearrangement links TRBV19 to TRBJ1-5; 9 bases match TRBD1. CDR3 length: 14 residues. Germline V CDR1 and CDR2: LNHDA, SQIVND (reference sequence). V lost 6 bases and J lost 6; bases outside the gene matches: 6. The CDR3 nucleotides are TGTGCCAGTAGCCGGGACAGGGAGGGTCAGCCCCAGCATTTT. Protein product: CASSRDREGQPQHF.

The CDR3 coding sequence is TGTGCCAGTAGTCCTAGCTCTTCTTACGGACAGGGCCAAGAGACCCAGTACTTC. Translated: CASSPSSSYGQGQETQYF. V is TRBV19 and J is TRBJ2-5; TRBD1 agrees at 8 bases. This CDR3 is built from 18 residues. Trimming cost V 5 bases and J 1 base; bases outside gene matches: 15. CDR1 is LNHDA and CDR2 is SQIVND in the germline V gene (reference sequence).

The chain couples TRBV11-3 to TRBJ2-2, with 7 bases identical to TRBD2. The CDR3 sequence is 15 residues long. Germline CDR1 is SGHNT and CDR2 is YENEEA. After removal of 6 bases from V and 8 bases from J, the junction contained 12 bases not matched to a gene. The CDR3 nucleotides are TGTGCCAGCAGTGTCATGGGGGAGGGCCGTGGGGAGCTGTTTTTT. This sequence encodes CASSVMGEGRGELFF.

The chain employs TRBV19 and TRBJ2-2; D not certain. CDR1 and CDR2 (germline): LNHDA, SQIVND (reference sequence). The CDR3 totals 16 residues. V lost 9 bases and J lost 7, with 24 bases in between. The CDR3 bases are TGTGCCAGAAAAAACAAAGCCAAGTCAGGAAACGGGGAGCTGTTTTTT. It specifies CARKNKAKSGNGELFF.

The chain couples TRBV4-3 to TRBJ2-6; 8 bases match TRBD1. J lost 0 bases, V lost 2 bases, and 3 bases had no gene match. The CDR3 is made up of 17 amino acids. Germline CDR1 reads LGHNA; CDR2 reads YSLEER. CDR3 sequence (DNA): TGCGCCAGCAGCCAAAGACAGGGGCGCTCTGGGGCCAACGTCCTGACTTTC. Amino acids: CASSQRQGRSGANVLTF.

This clone was seen a few times. The genes are TRBV9 and TRBJ1-5, with D uncertain. V was clipped by 7 bases and J by 5 bases, with 7 bases between them. The CDR3 length is 11 residues. CDR1 SGDLS and CDR2 YYNGEE come from the germline V gene. CDR3 sequence reads: CASGYDQPQHF. The CDR3 region has the DNA TGTGCCAGCGGTTATGATCAGCCCCAGCATTTT.

The chain recombines TRBV11-2 with TRBJ1-2; TRBD1 might be the D (5 bases). With 5 bases removed from V and 3 bases from J, the gap between germline ends came to 19 bases. In germline, CDR1 is SGHAT, CDR2 FQNNGV. This CDR3 has 16 residues. The CDR3 region has the DNA TGTGCCAGCAGCCCTAACTCCGGGGGGAGAGACTATGGCTACACCTTC. This gives the protein CASSPNSGGRDYGYTF.

The rearrangement links TRBV19 to TRBJ1-3; no reliable D call. The germline V and J ends were trimmed by 10 bases and 0 bases, with 16 bases remaining between them. The CDR3 covers 15 residues. Germline CDR1 reads LNHDA; CDR2 reads SQIVND (reference sequence). CDR3 coding DNA: TGTGCCACCTCCCGAACGGGGAGCTCTGGAAACACCATATATTTT. It codes for CATSRTGSSGNTIYF.

This chain joins TRBV19 and TRBJ2-4; no clear D. Trimming pared 3 bases from V and 8 bases from J, leaving 11 bases between. The CDR3 is 13 amino acids. CDR1 LNHDA and CDR2 SQIVND come from the germline V gene (reference sequence). The CDR3 bases are TGTGCCAGTAGTATCGCGTTAGAGGACATTCAGTACTTC. Translating gives CASSIALEDIQYF.

In its sample, this clone was seen once. This sequence joins TRBV6-5 and TRBJ1-1, with 7 positions matching TRBD1. The trim removed 5 bases at V and 0 bases at J, leaving 6 bases unmatched. The CDR3 has 15 residues. Germline CDR1 and CDR2: MNHEY and SVGAGI. The CDR3 bases are TGTGCCAGCAGTAACGAGGGGGCTTTGAACACTGAAGCTTTCTTT. This translates into CASSNEGALNTEAFF.

The chain uses TRBV2 and TRBJ2-1, with 8 bases identical to TRBD2. V lost 3 bases to trimming and J lost 12 bases; unmatched junction nucleotides: 4. There are 12 residues in the CDR3. Looked up from germline, CDR1 is SNHLY and CDR2 is FYNNEI. The CDR3 DNA follows: TGTGCCAGCAGTGATGGTGCGGGAGGGCAGTTCTTC. Translation gives CASSDGAGGQFF.

The table lists this clone with a few counts. V gene TRBV4-3 combines with J gene TRBJ2-7; D not certain. The CDR3 sequence is 10 residues long. Trimming shortened V by 3 bases and J by 12 bases, and 9 bases separated the two germline ends. Germline CDR1 and CDR2: LGHNA and YSLEER. CDR3 coding DNA: TGCGCCAGCAGCCATCGTCCCCCGTACGTC. It specifies CASSHRPPYV.

The chain is built from TRBV6-5 and TRBJ1-1, with 8 bases fitting TRBD1. The CDR3 extends over 13 amino acids. V lost 2 bases and J lost 6; bases outside the gene matches: 2. Per the germline V gene, CDR1 is MNHEY and CDR2 is SVGAGI. The CDR3 sequence is CASSYQDRAEAFF. Here the CDR3 DNA reads TGTGCCAGCAGTTACCAGGACAGGGCTGAAGCTTTCTTT.

This chain joins TRBV28 and TRBJ1-5; D might be TRBD1 (5 bases). The CDR3 length is 15 residues. V dropped 2 bases and J dropped 4 bases, with 12 bases sitting between them. Germline assignment: CDR1 MDHEN and CDR2 SYDVKM. This CDR3 reads CASSLGSGTNQPQHF. CDR3 bases: TGTGCCAGCAGTTTAGGGTCCGGGACGAATCAGCCCCAGCATTTT.

This chain connects TRBV28 to TRBJ2-2, with 10 bases fitting TRBD1. Germline CDR1 MDHEN, CDR2 SYDVKM. This CDR3 comprises 15 residues. Trimming cost V 6 bases and J 9 bases; bases outside gene matches: 10. The CDR3, as DNA: TGTGCCAGCAGGCGACCCGGGACAGGGGATAGGGAGCTGTTTTTT. Residues: CASRRPGTGDRELFF.

The chain carries TRBV5-6 and TRBJ1-2, with TRBD1 matching over 7 bases. CDR1 and CDR2 (germline): SGHDT, YYEEEE. The ends lost 4 bases at V and 4 bases at J; junction bases unmatched: 7. The CDR3 length is 14 residues. CDR3 sequence: CASSGPTGVYGYTF. CDR3 DNA sequence: TGTGCCAGCAGCGGGCCCACAGGGGTCTATGGCTACACCTTC.

This clone was detected once. The chain has TRBV19 and TRBJ1-2; D is ambiguous. V lost 10 bases and J 8 bases, leaving 17 bases between the germline ends. Germline-derived CDR1 and CDR2 are LNHDA and SQIVND (reference sequence). This CDR3 comprises 12 residues. The CDR3 coding sequence is TGTGCCACTTCGGAACCCCTCGGGGGCTACACCTTC. It codes for CATSEPLGGYTF.

To note about this clone: At one end, the junction sequence differs from germline, possibly due to a read error. DNA for the CDR3: TGTGCCAGCAGGGAAGGAGTGTGGCTAGCGGTTACTAGCACAGATACGCAGTATTTT. This gives the protein CASREGVWLAVTSTDTQYF. The rearrangement joins TRBV2 to TRBJ2-3; TRBD2 matches at 7 bases. Germline V gene data show CDR1 as SNHLY and CDR2 as FYNNEI. The CDR3 covers 19 residues.

The chain carries TRBV19 and TRBJ2-5; 9 bases line up with TRBD1. The germline gives CDR1 LNHDA, CDR2 SQIVND (reference sequence). This CDR3 comprises 16 residues. J gave up 5 bases and V 4 bases, and 11 bases lay outside the gene matches. CDR3 sequence (DNA): TGTGCCAGTAGTAGAGGCGGGACAGGGCTAGGGGAGACCCAGTACTTC. Translation gives CASSRGGTGLGETQYF.

The V gene is TRBV10-3, the J gene TRBJ1-4, with 9 bases lining up with TRBD1. V was clipped by 10 bases and J by 5 bases; unmatched bases: 8. This CDR3 has 14 amino acids. Germline V gives CDR1 ENHRY, CDR2 SYGVKD. DNA of the CDR3: TGTGCCACCGGAAGAGGGACAGGGAATGAAAAACTGTTTTTT. Encoded protein: CATGRGTGNEKLFF.

This chain connects TRBV11-2 to TRBJ2-3; possibly TRBD1 or TRBD2 for D (5 bases each). The CDR3 spans 14 residues. Germline CDR1 is SGHAT and CDR2 is FQNNGV. With 2 bases removed from V and 2 bases from J, the gap between germline ends came to 8 bases. The CDR3 sequence is CASSLRGATDTQYF. The CDR3 nucleotides are TGTGCCAGCAGCTTAAGGGGAGCCACAGATACGCAGTATTTT.

The chain carries TRBV11-3 and TRBJ2-4; 14 bases map to TRBD2. Per germline, CDR1 SGHNT and CDR2 YENEEA. Trimming removed 5 bases from V and 3 bases from J; junction bases left unmatched: 3. This CDR3 is 16 amino acids long. The chain's CDR3 is CASSPGLAGGKNIQYF. CDR3 sequence (DNA): TGTGCCAGCAGCCCCGGACTAGCGGGAGGCAAAAACATTCAGTACTTC.

The V gene is TRBV7-3, the J gene TRBJ2-1; TRBD1 might be the D (6 bases). V dropped 4 bases and J dropped 7 bases, with 14 bases sitting between them. In germline, CDR1 is SGHTA, CDR2 FQGTGA. The CDR3 extends over 14 amino acids. The DNA for the CDR3 is TGTGCCAGCAGCTCGGTTGGGGGCTGGAATGAGCAGTTCTTC. Translated, it gives CASSSVGGWNEQFF.

V gene TRBV7-2 combines with J gene TRBJ2-6; unclear D gene. In germline, CDR1 is SGHTA, CDR2 FQGNSA. The CDR3 totals 14 residues. Trimming took 4 bases from V and 3 from J, leaving 7 bases between them. As DNA, the CDR3 is TGTGCCAGCAGCTCTGTTGGTGGGGCCAACGTCCTGACTTTC. Translation: CASSSVGGANVLTF. Looking up the rest from reference TRBV7-2 and TRBJ2-6 gives the full variable domain: GAGVSQSPSNKVTEKGKDVELRCDPISGHTALYWYRQSLGQGLEFLIYFQGNSAPDKSGLPSDRFSAERTGGSVSTLTIQRTQQEDSAVYLCASSSVGGANVLTFGAGSRLTVL.

The genes are TRBV4-1 and TRBJ2-7, with D possibly matching TRBD2 (5 bases). Per germline, CDR1 MGHRA and CDR2 YSYEKL. This CDR3 spans 16 amino acids. V lost 1 base and J 1 base, leaving 14 bases between the germline ends. As DNA, the CDR3 is TGCGCCAGCAGCCAAGGGACTTCTCACCCATCCTACGAGCAGTACTTC. It codes for CASSQGTSHPSYEQYF.

This clone has just a few counts. This CDR3 reads CASSQTGLETQYF. In nucleotides, the CDR3 is TGCGCCAGCAGTCAAACAGGGCTGGAGACCCAGTACTTC. V usage is TRBV23-1 and J usage is TRBJ2-5; possible D gene TRBD1, 6 bases. TRBV23-1 carries the ORF label, with uncertain function. The CDR3 contains 13 residues. V gave up 2 bases and J gave up 5 bases, with 9 bases separating them.

The chain joins TRBV2 to TRBJ1-2; no clear D gene. CDR3 length: 15 amino acids. The germline CDR1 and CDR2 sequences are SNHLY and FYNNEI. Trimming removed 7 bases from V and 6 bases from J, with 21 bases in between. For the CDR3, the DNA is TGTGCCAGCAAATACGATAGGGTATATTCGGATGGCTACACCTTC. Translating gives CASKYDRVYSDGYTF.

The chain uses TRBV7-9 and TRBJ1-3, with D uncertain. Between the trimmed V and J ends, which lost 0 bases and 2 bases, there was a span of 8 bases. Germline CDR1 is SEHNR and CDR2 is FQNEAQ (reference sequence). The CDR3 is 15 amino acids. DNA of the CDR3: TGTGCCAGCAGCTTAGCGAGACAAGCTGGAAACACCATATATTTT. It is translated as CASSLARQAGNTIYF. The full variable domain, in which reference TRBV7-9 and TRBJ1-3 provide the parts outside the CDR3, is DTGVSQNPRHKITKRGQNVTFRCDPISEHNRLYWYRQTLGQGPEFLTYFQNEAQLEKSRLLSDRFSAERPKGSFSTLEIQRTEQGDSAMYLCASSLARQAGNTIYFGEGSWLTVV.

J is TRBJ1-2 and V is TRBV10-3; D remains unclear. Trimming cost V 0 bases and J 7 bases, with 15 bases left between them. The CDR3 spans 15 residues. Germline V gives CDR1 ENHRY, CDR2 SYGVKD. The CDR3 loop reads CAISESQVGRVGYTF. The CDR3 DNA follows: TGTGCCATCAGTGAGTCCCAGGTGGGCCGGGTTGGCTACACCTTC.